This TCR beta chain was sequenced in a study of blood T cell repertoires in COVID-19 (dated by TCRdb to between 2020 and 2021). Looking at the study overall: The collaborator samples originated in the United States, Italy and Spain and spanned the acute and convalescent phases of COVID-19. Subjects who had been exposed to COVID-19, were actively infected with it, or had recovered from it provided the deeply sampled blood TCRbeta repertoires that made up the dataset. Nearly every sample came with metadata listing a de-identified subject ID, COVID-19 status, age in years and sex. A freely available public database, intended as a resource for researchers studying the immune response to SARS-CoV-2, is where the repertoires were released. The samples were drawn from the first 160 participants of the ongoing ImmuneRACE study and from more than 1,000 subjects provided by 6 global collaborators. Where available, HLA class I and class II types were taken from metadata supplied by the sample provider and were not determined by assay-based typing. The prospective study material was composed of cDNA or gDNA derived from T cells, B-cell-depleted T cells, or PBMCs.

Beyond this particular receptor, the publication reports: The amount of clinical and demographic metadata varied by source and participant and was provided uncurated.

TCRbeta CDR3 regions were amplified from genomic DNA using the immunoSEQ Assay, a bias-controlled multiplex PCR. The published analysis was carried out like this. Within the assay, amplification of reference gene primers was used to estimate how many nucleated cells each sample contained. To quantify the absolute abundance of each unique TCRbeta CDR3 rearrangement, sequence reads were collapsed and filtered. For each sample, productive Simpson clonality was calculated by taking the square root of Simpson's diversity index across productive rearrangements. TCRdb limited this immuneACCESS table to in-frame rearrangements with V and J called. A share of clones is missing; checked studies link under half to unresolved V genes, and the rest is unexplained. V, J and clone size derive from that table, while D and trimming were established from the DNA sequence. The sample table lists tens of thousands of clones, 87% of them with a count of one. The ten largest clonotypes hold 4.5% to 5% of the sample.

On this clone: Its antigen remains undetermined. Base qualities are missing; no much larger clone stands one base away.

V gives up 4 bases and J gives up 1 base, and the segment between their germline ends measures 11 bases. CDR1 and CDR2 were assigned from the germline V gene (reference sequence) as LNHDA and SQIVND. Including cysteine and phenylalanine, the CDR3 has 14 amino acids. Kept here is only the CDR3 DNA, which spans 42 bases and is read in frame from base 1. Whole blood was collected in K2EDTA tubes by collaborating institutions according to the institutions' own protocols. For TCRbeta analysis, collaborator samples were shipped as frozen whole blood, as isolated PBMCs, or as DNA extracted from either sample type.

Sequenced input: peripheral blood. The sequence was obtained from a woman aged 80 or older with acute or convalescent COVID-19. The rearrangement combines TRBV19 with TRBJ2-7; TRBD2 is possibly the D segment (5 matching bases). The nucleotide sequence reads TGTGCCAGTAGTACCCCCGGGAAATCCTACGAGCAGTACTTC. Translated, this is CASSTPGKSYEQYF.